Below are 24 T cell receptor beta chains sequenced from a single sample in a study of T cells in Graves' hyperthyroidism and ophthalmopathy. There were TCR beta CDR3 regions amplified from RNA transcripts. Researchers ran a first-round RT-PCR on the TCR CDR3 using the HTBI primer set. TCRdb re-called the multiplex PCR reads through MiXCR, storing one row per CDR3 protein. Altogether hundreds of thousands of distinct CDR3 sequences are present, 30% to 40% being singletons, with the ten largest covering less than 35%. Material for sequencing was blood. The origin of the receptors is a woman aged 35 to 49 with Graves' hyperthyroidism.

The chain is built from TRBV27 and TRBJ1-4; TRBD1 agrees at 9 bases. The CDR3 spans 17 residues. CDR1 is MNHEY and CDR2 is SMNVEV in the germline V gene (reference sequence). Losses at the gene ends were 5 bases for V and 10 bases for J; bases not matched to a gene: 17. The DNA for the CDR3 is TGTGCCAGCAGTCCGGGGACAGGGCGATATACAGGGGGAAAACTGTTTTTT. This gives the protein CASSPGTGRYTGGKLFF.

About this clonotype itself: Possible read error: a much larger clone is one base away. J is TRBJ2-2 and V is TRBV7-6; tentatively, D is TRBD2 (6 bases). The germline V gene has CDR1 SGHVS and CDR2 FNYEAQ. The CDR3 is 15 residues long. Trimming removed 5 bases from V and 4 bases from J, with 14 bases in between. CDR3 bases: TGTGCCAGCAGCCCAGGACCAGCGGGCACCGGGGAGCTGTTTTTT. Translating gives CASSPGPAGTGELFF.

This sequence joins TRBV28 and TRBJ1-4; D may be TRBD1 (6 bases). Deletions cut 5 bases from V and 5 bases from J, with 15 bases between. CDR3 length: 15 residues. Germline V CDR1 and CDR2: MDHEN, SYDVKM. The CDR3 nucleotides are TGTGCCAGCAGTACCACGGACAGACGAAATGAAAAACTGTTTTTT. Protein product: CASSTTDRRNEKLFF.

In this sample, this clonotype turned up many times. V usage is TRBV19 and J usage is TRBJ1-1, with TRBD1 matching over 7 bases. Trimming at V came to 7 bases and at J to 0 bases, leaving 8 bases not matched to a gene. The V gene's germline CDR1 is LNHDA and CDR2 SQIVND (reference sequence). The CDR3 loop spans 15 amino acids. The CDR3 nucleotides read TGTGCCAGTAACCTAAGACAGGGCATGAACACTGAAGCTTTCTTT. As protein: CASNLRQGMNTEAFF. The full variable domain, with the rest looked up from reference TRBV19 and TRBJ1-1, is DGGITQSPKYLFRKEGQNVTLSCEQNLNHDAMYWYRQDPGQGLRLIYYSQIVNDFQKGDIAEGYSVSREKKESFPLTVTSAQKNPTAFYLCASNLRQGMNTEAFFGQGTRLTVV.

This chain joins TRBV11-2 and TRBJ2-7; D may be TRBD2 (5 bases). The CDR3 is 15 residues long. The ends were cut back, 0 bases at V and 3 bases at J, with 12 bases in the middle. The V gene's germline CDR1 is SGHAT and CDR2 FQNNGV. The CDR3 DNA reads as TGTGCCAGCAGCTTAGATCAGGACGCGGGCTACGAGCAGTACTTC. Encoded protein: CASSLDQDAGYEQYF.

A remark on this clonotype: A much larger clone differs by one base, so this may be a read error. The chain carries TRBV5-8 and TRBJ1-5; D ambiguous. Germline V CDR1 and CDR2: SGHTS, YDEGEE. This CDR3 is built from 10 residues. This CDR3 is CVSSGQPQHF. DNA of the CDR3: TGTGTCAGCAGCGGGCAGCCCCAGCATTTT.

This clonotype occurred many times. The V gene is TRBV25-1, the J gene TRBJ1-3; TRBD1 matches at 7 bases. The CDR3 covers 15 residues. J lost 1 base, V lost 4 bases, and 4 bases had no gene match. The germline CDR1 and CDR2 sequences are MGHDK and SYGVNS. In nucleotides, the CDR3 is TGTGCCAGCAGTGCGACAGGGTATTCTGGAAACACCATATATTTT. This codes for CASSATGYSGNTIYF.

This clonotype was seen ten or more times. The rearrangement joins TRBV7-8 to TRBJ2-7, with D hard to call. V lost 3 bases to trimming and J lost 3 bases, with 15 bases between them. The CDR3 contains 15 residues. Per germline, CDR1 SGHVS and CDR2 FQNEAQ. The CDR3 DNA reads TGTGCCAGCAGCTTCCAGACAAAAGAAGGCTACGAGCAGTACTTC. Its protein product is CASSFQTKEGYEQYF.

This clonotype showed up many times. The chain's CDR3 is CASSYPGTSRLETQYF. DNA for the CDR3: TGTGCCAGCAGTTACCCCGGGACGTCGAGGTTAGAGACCCAGTACTTC. V and J are TRBV6-5 and TRBJ2-5; D tentatively fits TRBD1 or TRBD2 (5 bases each). V lost 2 bases, J lost 4 bases, and 17 bases lay in between. Germline V lookup: CDR1 MNHEY, CDR2 SVGAGI. CDR3 length equals 16 residues.

The chain recombines TRBV5-1 with TRBJ2-5; possibly TRBD2 for D (5 bases). The ends were cut back, 3 bases at V and 5 bases at J, with 8 bases in the middle. The germline V gene encodes CDR1 SGHRS and CDR2 YFSETQ. The CDR3 has 12 residues. In DNA form, the CDR3 reads TGCGCCAGCAGCTCGGACTGGGAGACCCAGTACTTC. Encoded protein: CASSSDWETQYF.

This clonotype was observed a handful of times. The rearrangement links TRBV20-1 to TRBJ1-2, with a possible D match to TRBD1 (5 bases). CDR1 and CDR2 (germline): DFQATT, SNEGSKA (reference sequence). The V gene lost 3 bases and the J gene lost 2 bases, with 13 bases spanning the gap. This CDR3 contains 14 residues. CDR3 bases: TGCAGTGCTAGCCCCCAGGGATTCAACTATGGCTACACCTTC. Translated, it gives CSASPQGFNYGYTF.

The chain employs TRBV20-1 and TRBJ2-7; D gene ambiguous. V was trimmed by 1 base and J by 0 bases, leaving 16 bases between them. From germline, CDR1 is DFQATT and CDR2 SNEGSKA (reference sequence). The CDR3 is made up of 16 amino acids. The DNA of the CDR3 is TGCAGTGCTAGAGGGGTGGGCGATCCGGGCTCCTACGAGCAGTACTTC. Protein sequence: CSARGVGDPGSYEQYF.

In its sample, this clonotype was seen many times. This chain joins TRBV5-1 and TRBJ1-1; possibly TRBD1 for D (6 bases). V was pared by 2 bases and J by 1 base, with 12 bases between. The CDR3 sequence is 15 residues long. In germline, CDR1 is SGHRS, CDR2 YFSETQ. CDR3 in DNA: TGCGCCAGCAGCTTTAGTGACAGGAGGAACACTGAAGCTTTCTTT. It is translated as CASSFSDRRNTEAFF.

The chain uses TRBV7-9 and TRBJ2-1; no clear D. The germline V gene has CDR1 SEHNR and CDR2 FQNEAQ (reference sequence). V was shortened by 4 bases and J by 9 bases, with 13 bases between the two germline ends. This CDR3 has 13 residues. The CDR3 nucleotides read TGTGCCAGCAGCTACACGTCAGGCGGTGAGCAGTTCTTC. It encodes CASSYTSGGEQFF. The full variable domain, completed using reference TRBV7-9 and TRBJ2-1, is DTGVSQNPRHKITKRGQNVTFRCDPISEHNRLYWYRQTLGQGPEFLTYFQNEAQLEKSRLLSDRFSAERPKGSFSTLEIQRTEQGDSAMYLCASSYTSGGEQFFGPGTRLTVL.

The table lists this clonotype with many counts. The rearrangement joins TRBV19 to TRBJ1-6; D gene ambiguous. V lost 7 bases and J 2 bases, leaving 12 bases between the germline ends. The length of the CDR3 is 15 residues. Germline values: CDR1 LNHDA, CDR2 SQIVND (reference sequence). CDR3 sequence reads: CASNPGDTYNSPLHF. In DNA, the CDR3 is TGTGCCAGTAACCCTGGTGACACCTATAATTCACCCCTCCACTTT.

As for this clonotype: A read error is possible here, since a much larger clone lies one base away. The rearrangement joins TRBV7-2 to TRBJ1-2; a weak D match, TRBD1 (5 bases). CDR1 SGHTA and CDR2 FQGNSA come from the germline V gene. This CDR3 spans 14 amino acids. In DNA, the CDR3 is TGTGCCAACAGCCCACGGGGCTTCAGCTATGGCTACACCTTC. It yields the protein CANSPRGFSYGYTF.

The chain carries TRBV10-3 and TRBJ2-5; D is possibly TRBD1 (5 bases). With 5 bases removed from V and 0 bases from J, the gap between germline ends came to 7 bases. This CDR3 has 13 amino acids. From germline, CDR1 is ENHRY and CDR2 SYGVKD. CDR3 DNA: TGTGCCATCAGTTTACAGGACCAAGAGACCCAGTACTTC. Translating it yields CAISLQDQETQYF.

The chain links TRBV30 to TRBJ1-1; TRBD1 is a possible D gene (6 bases). Germline V lookup: CDR1 GTSNPN, CDR2 SVGIG (reference sequence). CDR3 length: 13 amino acids. Deletions cut 1 base from V and 3 bases from J, with 9 bases between. The CDR3 DNA sequence: TGTGCCTGGAGTGAGGACAGTGACACTGAAGCTTTCTTT. Translation gives CAWSEDSDTEAFF.

The sample holds many counts of this clonotype. The V gene is TRBV7-2, the J gene TRBJ2-7; D call uncertain. Germline assignment: CDR1 SGHTA and CDR2 FQGNSA. This CDR3 comprises 12 residues. V lost 2 bases and J 5 bases, leaving 7 bases between the germline ends. DNA for the CDR3: TGTGCCAGCAGCTTATTCTGGAACGAGCAGTACTTC. Its translation: CASSLFWNEQYF. The full variable domain, rest sourced from reference TRBV7-2 and TRBJ2-7, is GAGVSQSPSNKVTEKGKDVELRCDPISGHTALYWYRQSLGQGLEFLIYFQGNSAPDKSGLPSDRFSAERTGGSVSTLTIQRTQQEDSAVYLCASSLFWNEQYFGPGTRLTVT.

The chain is built from TRBV20-1 and TRBJ1-6; D is possibly TRBD1 (5 bases). Looked up from germline, CDR1 is DFQATT and CDR2 is SNEGSKA (reference sequence). This CDR3 comprises 16 residues. Trimming removed 0 bases at V and 7 bases at J, with 16 bases between. For the CDR3, the DNA is TGCAGTGCTAGAGATATTACGGGGCCTGGGAATTCACCCCTCCACTTT. It encodes CSARDITGPGNSPLHF.

This chain connects TRBV19 to TRBJ1-5, with D maybe TRBD1 (5 bases). The CDR3 is 16 amino acids. Germline V gene sequence: CDR1 LNHDA, CDR2 SQIVND (reference sequence). Trimming cost V 9 bases and J 0 bases, with 18 bases left between them. CDR3: CASRDWAQGSNQPQHF. DNA for the CDR3: TGTGCCAGCCGGGACTGGGCACAAGGTAGCAATCAGCCCCAGCATTTT.

This clonotype was recorded at least ten times. The rearrangement joins TRBV7-2 to TRBJ1-2; 7 positions agree with TRBD1. V shed 3 bases and J 8 bases; nucleotides not matched to a gene: 3. CDR1 is SGHTA and CDR2 is FQGNSA in the germline V gene. The CDR3 has 12 amino acids. For the CDR3, the DNA is TGTGCCAGCAGCTTGGGGGACAGCGGCTACACCTTC. This gives the protein CASSLGDSGYTF.

The V gene is TRBV7-2, the J gene TRBJ1-5; D gene uncertain. Germline V gene sequence: CDR1 SGHTA, CDR2 FQGNSA. Trimming shortened V by 5 bases and J by 2 bases, and 25 bases separated the two germline ends. CDR3 size: 19 residues. CDR3 loop: CASSQLAGVGPWGNQPQHF. For the CDR3, the DNA is TGTGCCAGCAGCCAACTAGCGGGAGTGGGCCCTTGGGGCAATCAGCCCCAGCATTTT.

This clonotype appeared many times. The gene calls are TRBV20-1 and TRBJ2-5, with a weak D call TRBD1 (5 bases). The V gene lost 6 bases and the J gene lost 5 bases, with 16 bases spanning the gap. This CDR3 contains 13 residues. CDR1 and CDR2 from the germline V gene are DFQATT and SNEGSKA (reference sequence). The CDR3 protein is CSAGAWEVETQYF. The CDR3 coding sequence is TGCAGTGCAGGGGCATGGGAAGTGGAGACCCAGTACTTC.